In this sample, the clone carrying this T cell receptor (beta chain) turned up a few times. In the original processing: Quantification of nucleated cells was approximated via reference gene primer amplification. Clones were read by immunoSEQ multiplex PCR, and TCRdb kept only the in-frame ones, dropping some. V, J and clone size reflect that table, while D and trimming were determined from the DNA. Among more than 110,000 clones listed, about 79% were seen once. The sample comes from a study of blood T cell repertoires in COVID-19. In the study overall: In each case, the material was cDNA or gDNA derived from T cells, B-cell-depleted T cells, or PBMCs.

CDR3 length: 16 residues. Between the trimmed V and J ends, which lost 1 base and 3 bases, there was a span of 13 bases. Germline V lookup: CDR1 SGHNT, CDR2 YENEEA. The participants were between about 18 and 90 years old and came from some 23 US areas. The sequence derives from a woman between 45 and 65 years old who had recovered from COVID-19. The specimen was PBMCs or T cells enriched from blood (not recorded which). The chain joins TRBV11-3 to TRBJ2-4; D is possibly TRBD2 (5 bases). DNA of the CDR3: TGTGCCAGCAGCTTAGCCGATCGGGGTATCAAAAACATTCAGTACTTC. This gives the protein CASSLADRGIKNIQYF.